The 11 T cell receptor beta chains below come from one sample, sequenced in a study of cytomegalovirus exposure and HLA in healthy donors (dated by TCRdb to the late 2010s). The library was obtained by the immunoSEQ multiplex PCR assay. For the multiplex PCR, a mixture combining 60 forward primers for TCR Vbeta segments and 13 reverse primers for TCR Jbeta segments was used. The clones in this table, taken by TCRdb from immuneACCESS, are in-frame only. Not every clone is retained; where verified, under half of the shortfall comes from an unresolved V gene, and the cause of the rest is unknown. The sample table holds approximately 88,000 clones, of which around four fifths were seen once. The ten most abundant clones make up under 8% of the sample. Source material: PBMCs. These receptors all stem from a man over 45 in good health and CMV-seropositive.

Relative to its sample, this clone is medium-sized. The rearrangement links TRBV6-6 to TRBJ1-3; D possibly corresponds to TRBD1 (5 bases). V lost 9 bases and J 3 bases, leaving 15 bases between the germline ends. Per the germline V gene, CDR1 is MNHNY and CDR2 is SVGAGI (reference sequence). The CDR3 length is 14 residues. CDR3 coding DNA: TGTGCCAGTGAGATGGACATCATTGGAAACACCATATATTTT. As protein: CASEMDIIGNTIYF.

The J gene is TRBJ1-2, the V gene TRBV19; a weak D match, TRBD1 (5 bases). Germline V gene sequence: CDR1 LNHDA, CDR2 SQIVND (reference sequence). The CDR3 runs 16 residues. With 7 bases removed from V and 8 bases from J, the gap between germline ends came to 26 bases. CDR3 sequence (DNA): TGTGCCAGTAAAGCCAGGTGGGGGGACGCTAAAGGCGGCTACACCTTC. It translates to CASKARWGDAKGGYTF. Full variable domain (outside the CDR3, taken from reference TRBV19 and TRBJ1-2): DGGITQSPKYLFRKEGQNVTLSCEQNLNHDAMYWYRQDPGQGLRLIYYSQIVNDFQKGDIAEGYSVSREKKESFPLTVTSAQKNPTAFYLCASKARWGDAKGGYTFGSGTRLTVV.

The rearrangement uses TRBV16 and TRBJ2-1; 8 bases are shared with TRBD1. CDR1 is KGHSY, CDR2 FQNENV, per germline. V shed 3 bases, J shed 2 bases, and the junction held 6 bases outside the gene matches. The CDR3 has 16 residues. The CDR3 DNA sequence: TGTGCCAGCAGCCACCTCGCAGGGGGCCCCTACAATGAGCAGTTCTTC. It yields the protein CASSHLAGGPYNEQFF.

The chain combines TRBV29-1 with TRBJ2-3; 9 bases agree with TRBD1. Germline V lookup: CDR1 SQVTM, CDR2 ANQGSEA. V was pared by 8 bases and J by 7 bases, with 7 bases of the junction left unmatched. The CDR3 length is 12 residues. For the CDR3, the DNA is TGCAGCTTGGGACAGGGATTGAATACGCAGTATTTT. Translating gives CSLGQGLNTQYF.

The chain employs TRBV27 and TRBJ1-1; D is uncertain. The V and J ends lost 3 bases and 0 bases respectively, with 8 bases between them. In germline, CDR1 is MNHEY, CDR2 SMNVEV (reference sequence). This CDR3 has 14 amino acids. Here the CDR3 reads CASSFLGVNTEAFF. The CDR3 nucleotides read TGTGCCAGCAGTTTTCTGGGAGTGAACACTGAAGCTTTCTTT.

Comment on this clone: One end of the junction does not line up with germline, which may come from a read error. V and J are TRBV6-4 and TRBJ1-2; D unclear. CDR1 and CDR2 from the germline V gene are MRHNA and SNTAGT. This CDR3 has 16 amino acids. The CDR3 sequence: CASSDPSLRVNYGYPF. In DNA form, the CDR3 reads TGTGCCAGCAGTGACCCGAGCCTGAGGGTTAACTATGGCTACCCCTTC.

V is TRBV27 and J is TRBJ2-2; D might be TRBD1 (6 bases). This CDR3 region has 15 residues. The V end lost 2 bases, the J end lost 4 bases, and 11 bases lay between the germline ends. Germline-derived CDR1 and CDR2 are MNHEY and SMNVEV (reference sequence). The CDR3 sequence: CASSLDRPATGELFF. CDR3 nucleotide sequence: TGTGCCAGCAGTTTAGACAGGCCGGCCACCGGGGAGCTGTTTTTT.

This clone was counted a few times. This sequence joins TRBV27 and TRBJ1-6; 7 bases align to TRBD1. Looked up from germline, CDR1 is MNHEY and CDR2 is SMNVEV (reference sequence). J lost 9 bases, V lost 2 bases, and 4 bases had no gene match. The length of the CDR3 is 14 residues. The CDR3 reads CASSLDRVVSPLHF. The CDR3 DNA follows: TGTGCCAGCAGTTTAGACAGGGTGGTTTCACCCCTCCACTTT.

The rearrangement joins TRBV27 to TRBJ1-4, with a weak D call TRBD1 (6 bases). The germline V and J ends were trimmed by 7 bases and 6 bases, with 12 bases remaining between them. The germline V gene encodes CDR1 MNHEY and CDR2 SMNVEV (reference sequence). This CDR3 has 13 residues. In DNA, the CDR3 is TGTGCCAGCAAGGGCAGGGGAGATGAAAAACTGTTTTTT. Translation gives CASKGRGDEKLFF.

This clone has a single count. This chain connects TRBV10-3 to TRBJ2-7, with TRBD1 identical over 10 bases. CDR3 length: 16 amino acids. Germline V CDR1 and CDR2: ENHRY, SYGVKD. Losses at the gene ends were 6 bases for V and 0 bases for J; bases not matched to a gene: 8. CDR3 residues: CAIRGGQGGSSYEQYF. The DNA for the CDR3 is TGTGCCATCAGGGGCGGACAGGGGGGGAGCTCCTACGAGCAGTACTTC.

The chain couples TRBV30 to TRBJ2-3; D call uncertain. V was cut by 3 bases and J by 2 bases, with 6 bases left in between. The germline V gene encodes CDR1 GTSNPN and CDR2 SVGIG (reference sequence). This CDR3 has 12 residues. The CDR3 DNA reads as TGTGCCTGGAGCACATCCACAGATACGCAGTATTTT. This codes for CAWSTSTDTQYF.